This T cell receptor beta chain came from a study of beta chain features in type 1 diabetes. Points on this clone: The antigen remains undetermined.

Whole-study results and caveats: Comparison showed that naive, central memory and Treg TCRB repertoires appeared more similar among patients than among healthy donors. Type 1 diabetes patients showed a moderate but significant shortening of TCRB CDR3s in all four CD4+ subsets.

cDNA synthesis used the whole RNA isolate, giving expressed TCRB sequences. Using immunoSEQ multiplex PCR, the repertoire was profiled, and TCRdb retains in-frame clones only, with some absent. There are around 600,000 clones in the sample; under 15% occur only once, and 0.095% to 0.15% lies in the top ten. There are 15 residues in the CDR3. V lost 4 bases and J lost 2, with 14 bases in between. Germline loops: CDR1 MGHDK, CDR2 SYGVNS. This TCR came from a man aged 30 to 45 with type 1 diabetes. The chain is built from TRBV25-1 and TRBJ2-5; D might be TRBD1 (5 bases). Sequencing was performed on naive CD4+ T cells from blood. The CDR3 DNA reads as TGTGCCAGCAGTGTTTGGCAGGGCAGGCAAGAGACCCAGTACTTC. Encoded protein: CASSVWQGRQETQYF.